This T cell receptor beta chain was sequenced for a study of T cells in localized non-small cell lung cancer. Findings and limits, study-wide: In the blood, greater T cell density corresponded to longer overall survival. Among the top 100 tumor clones, a median around 62 appeared in adjacent lung. Sequencing was limited to one tumor region, leaving the possibility of heterogeneity open. T cell clonality was highest in uninvolved adjacent lung, above tumor.

As regards this clone: No antigen is known for it.

TCRdb keeps only in-frame clones here, not all; method: immunoSEQ multiplex PCR. Here the sample spans roughly 67,000 clones, almost 85% being singletons. This receptor was obtained from a female donor over 55 with stage I lung adenocarcinoma. Material: peripheral blood, obtained before any cancer treatment.

In nucleotides, the CDR3 is TGTGCCAGTAGTCTAACAGTAGCTGGGGCCAACGTCCTGACTTTC. Translating gives CASSLTVAGANVLTF. The rearrangement uses TRBV19 and TRBJ2-6; no clear D gene. The CDR3 has 15 residues. Germline V gives CDR1 LNHDA, CDR2 SQIVND (reference sequence). Trimming pared 5 bases from V and 2 bases from J, leaving 10 bases between.